Here is one T cell receptor beta chain with its context. The data are from a study of control samples from healthy donors and cancer patients. Germline V gene lookup returns CDR1 SGHDN and CDR2 FVKESK. J gave up 8 bases and V 1 base, and 12 bases lay outside the gene matches. CDR3 size: 16 residues. The repertoire was sequenced with immunoSEQ multiplex PCR; TCRdb's copy has only in-frame clones and lacks some. The data show about 170,000 clones, about 93% seen once. The sequencing sample was made of blood. V usage is TRBV14 and J usage is TRBJ1-2; 8 nucleotides line up with TRBD1. The sequence was obtained from an older woman in good health. As DNA, the CDR3 is TGTGCCAGCAGCCAAGGGGACAGGTCAAGCGGAGAAGGCTACACCTTC. Translating gives CASSQGDRSSGEGYTF.